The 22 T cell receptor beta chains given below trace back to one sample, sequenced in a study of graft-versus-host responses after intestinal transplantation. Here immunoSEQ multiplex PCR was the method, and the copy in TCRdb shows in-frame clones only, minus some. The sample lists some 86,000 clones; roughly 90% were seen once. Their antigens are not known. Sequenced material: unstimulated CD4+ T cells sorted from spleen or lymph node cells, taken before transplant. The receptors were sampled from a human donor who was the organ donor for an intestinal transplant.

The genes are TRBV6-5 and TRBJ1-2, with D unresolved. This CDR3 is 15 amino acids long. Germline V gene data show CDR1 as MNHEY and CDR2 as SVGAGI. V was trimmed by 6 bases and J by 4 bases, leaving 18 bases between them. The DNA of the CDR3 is TGTGCCAGCAGCCGAGTAACCCCGAGTCTCTATGGCTACACCTTC. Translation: CASSRVTPSLYGYTF.

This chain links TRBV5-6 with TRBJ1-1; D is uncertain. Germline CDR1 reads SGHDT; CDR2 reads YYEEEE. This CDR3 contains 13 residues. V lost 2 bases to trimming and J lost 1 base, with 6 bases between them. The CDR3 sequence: CASSFRQNTEAFF. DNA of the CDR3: TGTGCCAGCAGCTTTAGACAGAACACTGAAGCTTTCTTT.

The CDR3 sequence is CASSPGLFNHEQYF. CDR3 sequence (DNA): TGTGCCAGCAGCCCGGGACTCTTTAACCACGAGCAGTACTTC. The gene calls are TRBV11-1 and TRBJ2-7; maybe TRBD2 (6 bases). The germline V and J ends were trimmed by 5 bases and 5 bases, with 16 bases remaining between them. Germline CDR1 is SGHAT and CDR2 is FQDESV (reference sequence). The CDR3 totals 14 residues.

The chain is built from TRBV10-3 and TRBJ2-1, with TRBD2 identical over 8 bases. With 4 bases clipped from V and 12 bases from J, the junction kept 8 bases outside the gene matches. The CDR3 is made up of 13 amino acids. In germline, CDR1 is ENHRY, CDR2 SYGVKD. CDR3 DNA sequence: TGTGCCATCAGTGGCGCTAGCGCGGGGGGGCAGTTCTTC. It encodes CAISGASAGGQFF.

The CDR3 bases are TGTGCCAGCAGCTTAAGGGGGAAGAGACTAGCGGGAGCCGGGGAGCTGTTTTTT. Its protein is CASSLRGKRLAGAGELFF. The V gene is TRBV7-3, the J gene TRBJ2-2, with 12 bases fitting TRBD2. This CDR3 comprises 18 residues. CDR1 and CDR2 from the germline V gene are SGHTA and FQGTGA. Trimming took 1 base from V and 6 from J; bases not matched to a gene: 9.

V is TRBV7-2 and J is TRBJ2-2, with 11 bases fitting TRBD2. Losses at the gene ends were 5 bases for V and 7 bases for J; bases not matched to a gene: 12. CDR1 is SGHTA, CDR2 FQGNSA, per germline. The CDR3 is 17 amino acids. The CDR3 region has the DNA TGTGCCAGCAGCCCGACTATAGCGGGGGGGCTTAGCGGGGAGCTGTTTTTT. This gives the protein CASSPTIAGGLSGELFF.

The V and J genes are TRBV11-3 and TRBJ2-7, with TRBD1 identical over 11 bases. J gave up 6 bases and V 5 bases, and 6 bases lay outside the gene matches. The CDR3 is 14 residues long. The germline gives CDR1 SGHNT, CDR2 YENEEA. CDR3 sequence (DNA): TGTGCCAGCAGCCGCGGACAGGGGGCGGTCGAGCAGTACTTC. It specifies CASSRGQGAVEQYF. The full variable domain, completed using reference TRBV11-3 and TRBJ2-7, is EAGVVQSPRYKIIEKKQPVAFWCNPISGHNTLYWYLQNLGQGPELLIRYENEEAVDDSQLPKDRFSAERLKGVDSTLKIQPAELGDSAVYLCASSRGQGAVEQYFGPGTRLTVT.

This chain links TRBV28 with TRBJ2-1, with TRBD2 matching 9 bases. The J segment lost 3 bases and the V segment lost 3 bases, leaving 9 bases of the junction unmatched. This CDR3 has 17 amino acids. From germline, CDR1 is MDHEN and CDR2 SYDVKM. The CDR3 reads CASSFSGLAGLYNEQFF. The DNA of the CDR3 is TGTGCCAGCAGTTTTTCGGGGCTAGCGGGGCTCTACAATGAGCAGTTCTTC.

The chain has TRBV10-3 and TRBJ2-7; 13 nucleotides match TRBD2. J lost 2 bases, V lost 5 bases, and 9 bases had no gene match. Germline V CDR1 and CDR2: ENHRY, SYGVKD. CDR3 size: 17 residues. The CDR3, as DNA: TGTGCCATCAGTTTGCACGGACTAGCGGGGGAGGCCTACGAGCAGTACTTC. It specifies CAISLHGLAGEAYEQYF.

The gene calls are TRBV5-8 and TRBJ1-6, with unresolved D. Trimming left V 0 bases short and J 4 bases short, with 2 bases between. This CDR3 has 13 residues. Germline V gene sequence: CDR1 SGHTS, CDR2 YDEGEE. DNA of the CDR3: TGTGCCAGCAGCTTGGTATATAATTCACCCCTCCACTTT. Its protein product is CASSLVYNSPLHF.

Here the CDR3 reads CAISEGLAGNNEQFF. In DNA, the CDR3 is TGTGCCATCAGTGAGGGGCTAGCGGGTAACAATGAGCAGTTCTTC. V and J are TRBV10-3 and TRBJ2-1, with 8 bases aligning to TRBD2. Germline CDR1 and CDR2: ENHRY and SYGVKD. The J segment lost 5 bases and the V segment lost 2 bases, leaving 5 bases of the junction unmatched. The CDR3 covers 15 residues.

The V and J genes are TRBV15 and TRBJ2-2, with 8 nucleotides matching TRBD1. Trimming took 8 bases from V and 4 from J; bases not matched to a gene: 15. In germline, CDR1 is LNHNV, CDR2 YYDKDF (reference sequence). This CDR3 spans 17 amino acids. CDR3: CATQERPRDRSTGELFF. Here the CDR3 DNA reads TGTGCCACCCAAGAGAGACCCCGGGACAGGAGCACCGGGGAGCTGTTTTTT.

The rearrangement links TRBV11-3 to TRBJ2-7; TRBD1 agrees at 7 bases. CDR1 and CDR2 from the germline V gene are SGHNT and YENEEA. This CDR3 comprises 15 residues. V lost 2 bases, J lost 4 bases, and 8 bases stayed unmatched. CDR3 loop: CASSLYRQGEYEQYF. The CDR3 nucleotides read TGTGCCAGCAGCTTATATAGGCAGGGGGAATACGAGCAGTACTTC.

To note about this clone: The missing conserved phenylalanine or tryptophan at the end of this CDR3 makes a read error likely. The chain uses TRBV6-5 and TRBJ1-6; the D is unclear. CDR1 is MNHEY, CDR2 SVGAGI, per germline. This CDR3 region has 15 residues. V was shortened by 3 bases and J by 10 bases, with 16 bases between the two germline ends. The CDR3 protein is CASSYSPGNGSPLHL. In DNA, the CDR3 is TGTGCCAGCAGTTATTCCCCCGGGAACGGCTCACCCCTCCACCTT.

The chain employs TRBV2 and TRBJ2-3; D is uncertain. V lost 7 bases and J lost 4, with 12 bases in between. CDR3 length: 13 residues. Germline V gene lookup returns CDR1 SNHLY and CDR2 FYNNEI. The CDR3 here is CASILMGPDTQYF. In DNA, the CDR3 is TGTGCCAGCATTTTAATGGGCCCAGATACGCAGTATTTT.

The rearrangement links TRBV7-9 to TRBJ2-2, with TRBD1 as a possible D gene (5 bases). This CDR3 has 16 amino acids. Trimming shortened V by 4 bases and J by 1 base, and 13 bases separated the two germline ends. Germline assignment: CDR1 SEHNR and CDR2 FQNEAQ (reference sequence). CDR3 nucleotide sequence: TGTGCCAGCAGCTCCTTACACCAGGGGAACACCGGGGAGCTGTTTTTT. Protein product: CASSSLHQGNTGELFF.

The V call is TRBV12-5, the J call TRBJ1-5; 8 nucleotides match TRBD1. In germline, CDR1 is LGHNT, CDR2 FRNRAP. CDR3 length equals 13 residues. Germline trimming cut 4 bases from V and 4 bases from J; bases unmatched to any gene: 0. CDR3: CASGWTGNQPQHF. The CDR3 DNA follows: TGTGCTAGTGGTTGGACAGGGAATCAGCCCCAGCATTTT.

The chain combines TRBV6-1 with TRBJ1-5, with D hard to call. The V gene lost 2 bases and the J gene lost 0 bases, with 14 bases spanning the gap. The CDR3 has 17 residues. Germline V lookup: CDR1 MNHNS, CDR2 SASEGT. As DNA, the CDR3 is TGTGCCAGCAGTGAAATCCAGGCGGGTTATAGCAATCAGCCCCAGCATTTT. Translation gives CASSEIQAGYSNQPQHF.

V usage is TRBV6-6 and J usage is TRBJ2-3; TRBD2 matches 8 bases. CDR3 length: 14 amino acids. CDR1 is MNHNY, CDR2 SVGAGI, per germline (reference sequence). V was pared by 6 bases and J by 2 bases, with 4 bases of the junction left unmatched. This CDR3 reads CASRIGGATDTQYF. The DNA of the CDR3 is TGTGCCAGCAGGATCGGGGGGGCCACAGATACGCAGTATTTT.

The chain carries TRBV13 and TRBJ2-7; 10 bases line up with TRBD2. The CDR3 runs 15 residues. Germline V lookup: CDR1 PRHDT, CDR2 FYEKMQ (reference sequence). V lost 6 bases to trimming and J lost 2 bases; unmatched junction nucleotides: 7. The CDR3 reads CASRPHSGRTYEQYF. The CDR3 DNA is TGTGCCAGCAGACCTCATAGCGGGAGGACCTACGAGCAGTACTTC. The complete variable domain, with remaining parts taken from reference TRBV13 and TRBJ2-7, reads AAGVIQSPRHLIKEKRETATLKCYPIPRHDTVYWYQQGPGQDPQFLISFYEKMQSDKGSIPDRFSAQQFSDYHSELNMSSLELGDSALYFCASRPHSGRTYEQYFGPGTRLTVT.

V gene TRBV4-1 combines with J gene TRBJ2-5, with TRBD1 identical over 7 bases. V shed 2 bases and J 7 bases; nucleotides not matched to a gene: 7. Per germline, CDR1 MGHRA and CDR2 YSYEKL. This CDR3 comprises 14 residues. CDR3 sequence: CASSQPGTDGTQYF. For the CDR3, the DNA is TGCGCCAGCAGCCAACCCGGGACAGACGGGACCCAGTACTTC.

Here the CDR3 DNA reads TGCGCCAGCAGCTTGTTCTGGAACACTGAAGCTTTCTTT. It encodes CASSLFWNTEAFF. This chain connects TRBV5-1 to TRBJ1-1; the D is unclear. Trimming removed 1 base from V and 1 base from J, with 5 bases in between. The CDR3 runs to 13 residues. Germline loops: CDR1 SGHRS, CDR2 YFSETQ.